One sample yielded the 25 T cell receptor beta chains listed below, sequenced in a study of blood T cells in healthy people across ages. Next came a second PCR, run for about 7 to 12 cycles, which used a sample-barcoded 5' primer along with a J-beta primer mix. TCRdb passed the 5' RACE reads through MiXCR, listing each CDR3 protein once. This table has some 760,000 distinct CDR3 sequences, approximately 25% appearing once. These sequences were also reported in another study, on T cells of mothers and their children.

Specimen: blood. These receptors originate from a boy aged 10-17 years in good health.

This clonotype showed up just a few times. The rearrangement uses TRBV6-1 and TRBJ2-7; 16 nucleotides match TRBD2. CDR3 length: 18 residues. V trimming: 2 bases; J trimming: 0 bases; junction bases outside the gene matches: 4. CDR1 and CDR2 from the germline V gene are MNHNS and SASEGT. The CDR3 sequence: CASSERGLAGGLSYEQYF. CDR3 in DNA: TGTGCCAGCAGTGAAAGGGGACTAGCGGGAGGGCTCTCCTACGAGCAGTACTTC.

This clonotype occurred a few times. The V and J genes are TRBV20-1 and TRBJ1-4; no clear D. The CDR3 is made up of 14 amino acids. Germline values: CDR1 DFQATT, CDR2 SNEGSKA (reference sequence). The V end lost 6 bases, the J end lost 8 bases, and 19 bases lay between the germline ends. CDR3 sequence reads: CSASIRVPREKLFF. In nucleotides, the CDR3 is TGCAGTGCCAGTATCCGGGTCCCAAGGGAAAAACTGTTTTTT.

The CDR3 here is CASSLRDVSEQYF. The CDR3 DNA reads as TGCGCCAGCAGCTTAAGGGACGTCTCCGAGCAGTACTTC. The gene calls are TRBV5-1 and TRBJ2-5; D is possibly TRBD1 or TRBD2 (5 bases each). The last part of the DNA fits TRBJ2-7 better; the J call may be wrong. The CDR3 has 13 residues. CDR1 SGHRS and CDR2 YFSETQ come from the germline V gene.

This clonotype was detected a few times. The V and J genes are TRBV28 and TRBJ2-7; no clear D gene. V gave up 6 bases and J gave up 0 bases, with 6 bases separating them. Germline V gives CDR1 MDHEN, CDR2 SYDVKM. CDR3 length equals 12 residues. The CDR3 DNA sequence: TGTGCCAGCAGCACCGTCTCCTACGAGCAGTACTTC. Translation gives CASSTVSYEQYF.

This chain uses TRBV21-1 with TRBJ1-1. TRBV21-1 is labeled a pseudogene. The length of the CDR3 is 18 residues. In nucleotides, the CDR3 is TGTGCCAGCAGCAAGGGGAGGCGGGGAGCCTTTGAGTGTACTGAAGCTTTCTTT. Amino acid sequence: CASSKGRRGAFECTEAFF.

This clonotype turned up a few times. The chain combines TRBV28 with TRBJ2-5, with 7 positions matching TRBD2. The J call could be wrong; TRBJ2-7 is a better fit for the DNA end. The CDR3 covers 13 residues. In germline, CDR1 is MDHEN, CDR2 SYDVKM. CDR3 sequence (DNA): TGTGCCAGCAGTACCGGGGGGTTCTACGAGCAGTACTTC. Translating gives CASSTGGFYEQYF.

V usage is TRBV5-1 and J usage is TRBJ1-1, with TRBD1 identical over 9 bases. The germline V gene has CDR1 SGHRS and CDR2 YFSETQ. V dropped 2 bases and J dropped 4; count of bases not matched to a gene: 12. The CDR3 has 17 amino acids. The CDR3 is CASSLSTGQGSGTEAFF. The CDR3 DNA sequence: TGCGCCAGCAGCTTATCGACGGGACAGGGTAGTGGCACTGAAGCTTTCTTT.

This clonotype was observed a handful of times. The chain links TRBV7-2 to TRBJ2-7; no reliable D call. V lost 5 bases and J 0 bases, leaving 8 bases between the germline ends. Germline loops: CDR1 SGHTA, CDR2 FQGNSA. The CDR3 contains 13 residues. DNA for the CDR3: TGTGCCAGCAGCACCTGGAGCTCCTACGAGCAGTACTTC. This translates into CASSTWSSYEQYF.

This clonotype has a handful of counts. The rearrangement links TRBV5-6 to TRBJ2-7, with D perhaps matching TRBD1 (7 bases). Between the trimmed V and J ends, which lost 3 bases and 6 bases, there was a span of 13 bases. CDR3 length equals 13 residues. The germline V gene encodes CDR1 SGHDT and CDR2 YYEEEE. The DNA of the CDR3 is TGTGCCAGCAGCTCCAGCAGGGGGGTCGAGCAGTACTTC. Translation: CASSSSRGVEQYF. Drawing the rest from reference TRBV5-6 and TRBJ2-7, the complete variable domain is DAGVTQSPTHLIKTRGQQVTLRCSPKSGHDTVSWYQQALGQGPQFIFQYYEEEERQRGNFPDRFSGHQFPNYSSELNVNALLLGDSALYLCASSSSRGVEQYFGPGTRLTVT.

The genes are TRBV4-3 and TRBJ2-5; no clear D gene. The J call is uncertain, as TRBJ2-1 better fits the DNA end. The CDR3 runs 13 residues. Germline CDR1 LGHNA, CDR2 YSLEER. CDR3 amino acids: CARSRSPIDEQFF. Here the CDR3 DNA reads TGCGCCAGGTCGCGCAGCCCTATAGATGAGCAGTTCTTC.

This clonotype was observed a few times. The chain couples TRBV6-5 to TRBJ2-2, with D unresolved. Deletions cut 0 bases from V and 5 bases from J, with 4 bases between. The germline CDR1 and CDR2 sequences are MNHEY and SVGAGI. The CDR3 consists of 13 residues. DNA of the CDR3: TGTGCCAGCAGTTACTCTAAGACCGGGGAGCTGTTTTTT. Its protein is CASSYSKTGELFF.

This clonotype was observed a handful of times. J is TRBJ2-1 and V is TRBV28, with D possibly being TRBD2 (5 bases). The CDR3 has 12 amino acids. V was trimmed by 4 bases and J by 14 bases, leaving 15 bases between them. From germline, CDR1 is MDHEN and CDR2 SYDVKM. CDR3 DNA: TGTGCCAGCAGTTATGTGGACGAGGGCGAGTTCTTC. Amino acid sequence: CASSYVDEGEFF.

This clonotype was seen ten or more times. V usage is TRBV28 and J usage is TRBJ2-3, with TRBD2 matching 7 bases. Germline V gene lookup returns CDR1 MDHEN and CDR2 SYDVKM. The V and J ends lost 3 bases and 7 bases, in that order; junction bases with no gene match: 13. The length of the CDR3 is 16 residues. CDR3 coding DNA: TGTGCCAGCAGTTTTAGCCTAGCGGAAGGCTTGTATACGCAGTATTTT. Protein product: CASSFSLAEGLYTQYF.

This clonotype came up a few times. The chain links TRBV12-3 or TRBV12-4 to TRBJ2-3, with 8 bases that match TRBD2. The CDR3 length is 15 residues. After removal of 5 bases from V and 6 bases from J, the junction contained 10 bases not matched to a gene. The CDR3 region has the DNA TGTGCCAGCAGTCGGTGCAGCGGGAGAACCGATACGCAGTATTTT. Its protein product is CASSRCSGRTDTQYF.

This clonotype was recorded a few times. V usage is TRBV12-3 or TRBV12-4 and J usage is TRBJ1-1; TRBD1 is a possible D gene (6 bases). CDR3 length: 17 residues. V dropped 2 bases and J dropped 11 bases, with 27 bases sitting between them. CDR3 sequence: CASSLTASPDRSRGAFF. DNA for the CDR3: TGTGCCAGCAGTTTAACCGCCTCCCCTGACAGAAGTAGGGGGGCTTTCTTT.

The genes are TRBV2 and TRBJ2-5; 10 positions match TRBD1. The CDR3 consists of 16 residues. In germline, CDR1 is SNHLY, CDR2 FYNNEI. J gave up 3 bases and V 1 base, and 5 bases lay outside the gene matches. The CDR3 DNA reads TGTGCCAGCAGTGAAGAAATGACAGGGGGCAAAGAGACCCAGTACTTC. As protein: CASSEEMTGGKETQYF.

Points on this clonotype: One end of the junction is discordant with germline, which a read error may explain. The rearrangement joins TRBV4-3 to TRBJ1-6; no definite D call. The CDR3 has 13 residues. Germline V gene data show CDR1 as LGHNA and CDR2 as YSLEER. The CDR3 loop is CASSQVTNSPLHF. CDR3 nucleotide sequence: TGCGCCAGTAGCCAAGTTACCAATTCACCCCTCCACTTT.

There are a few counts of this clonotype. The chain has TRBV6-5 and TRBJ1-5; no firm D call. V was shortened by 3 bases and J by 6 bases, with 9 bases between the two germline ends. This CDR3 contains 13 residues. Per germline, CDR1 MNHEY and CDR2 SVGAGI. CDR3 bases: TGTGCCAGCAGTTATCGCTTGTCTCAGCCCCAGCATTTT. Translating gives CASSYRLSQPQHF.

DNA for the CDR3: TGCGCCAGCAGCCAAGATCAGGTATCTGGCGAGCAGTACTTC. Amino acids: CASSQDQVSGEQYF. The rearrangement uses TRBV4-1 and TRBJ2-7; D remains ambiguous. CDR3 size: 14 residues. V lost 0 bases, J lost 6 bases, and 12 bases lay in between. Per germline, CDR1 MGHRA and CDR2 YSYEKL.

In its sample, this clonotype was seen a few times. The rearrangement uses TRBV6-1 and TRBJ1-2; D is undetermined. Trimming stripped 1 base from V and 2 bases from J, with 5 bases between. Germline values: CDR1 MNHNS, CDR2 SASEGT. CDR3 length equals 13 residues. The DNA of the CDR3 is TGTGCCAGCAGTGAAGTTCGGAACTATGGCTACACCTTC. As protein: CASSEVRNYGYTF.

The V gene is TRBV20-1, the J gene TRBJ2-1, with 8 bases matching TRBD1. The ends lost 5 bases at V and 3 bases at J; junction bases unmatched: 12. The CDR3 loop spans 16 amino acids. Germline CDR1 reads DFQATT; CDR2 reads SNEGSKA (reference sequence). The CDR3 DNA follows: TGCAGTGCTCCGGACAGGGTGGAGGTCGGCTACAATGAGCAGTTCTTC. This translates into CSAPDRVEVGYNEQFF.

Only a few counts were recorded for this clonotype. At one of its ends the junction is not consistent with the germline gene, which may arise from a read error. J is TRBJ2-6 and V is TRBV28; possible D gene TRBD1, 6 bases. CDR1 and CDR2 (germline): MDHEN, SYDVKM. This CDR3 has 18 residues. CDR3 sequence: CASSIQGVFRSGANVQTF. The CDR3 DNA reads TGTGCCAGCAGCATACAGGGTGTCTTTAGGTCTGGGGCCAACGTCCAGACTTTC.

This clonotype has just a few counts. The chain joins TRBV4-3 to TRBJ2-5, with TRBD2 matching over 9 bases. TRBJ2-1 matches the DNA end more closely, so the J call is doubtful. Germline CDR1 is LGHNA and CDR2 is YSLEER. This CDR3 has 16 residues. In DNA form, the CDR3 reads TGCGCCAGCAGCCAAGATGTAGCGGGGGTTTTGGATGAGCAGTTCTTC. This codes for CASSQDVAGVLDEQFF.

The rearrangement uses TRBV18 and TRBJ2-6, with D tentatively TRBD1 (5 bases). CDR1 and CDR2 from the germline V gene are KGHSH and LQKENI. V was clipped by 2 bases and J by 2 bases, with 16 bases between them. This CDR3 is 18 amino acids long. As DNA, the CDR3 is TGTGCCAGCTCACCAGGAATTTTTAGGACAACTGGGGCCAACGTCCTGACTTTC. Translation gives CASSPGIFRTTGANVLTF.

The rearrangement links TRBV9 to TRBJ2-2; 10 bases map to TRBD2. Germline trimming cut 2 bases from V and 4 bases from J; bases unmatched to any gene: 5. The CDR3 consists of 16 residues. CDR1 is SGDLS and CDR2 is YYNGEE in the germline V gene. CDR3 coding DNA: TGTGCCAGCAGCGTCTCTAGCGGGGGAGGCACCGGGGAGCTGTTTTTT. The encoded protein is CASSVSSGGGTGELFF.